Detailed here is one T cell receptor (beta chain). The repertoire was sequenced with immunoSEQ multiplex PCR; TCRdb's copy has only in-frame clones and lacks some. Here the sample spans 15,000 or so clones, roughly four fifths being singletons. This sample was included in a study of pediatric ulcerative colitis. The CDR3 spans 16 residues. V shed 6 bases and J 1 base; nucleotides not matched to a gene: 7. In germline, CDR1 is KGHSH, CDR2 LQKENI. The rectum was sampled with one to two pinch biopsies at colonoscopy. The chain carries TRBV18 and TRBJ2-5, with 11 bases matching TRBD2. Sequenced material: gut tissue. This sequence originates from a boy between 10 and 17 years old who was a control in a study of pediatric ulcerative colitis. This CDR3 reads CASSAGLAAPQETQYF. The CDR3 coding sequence is TGTGCCAGCTCCGCGGGACTAGCGGCTCCCCAAGAGACCCAGTACTTC.